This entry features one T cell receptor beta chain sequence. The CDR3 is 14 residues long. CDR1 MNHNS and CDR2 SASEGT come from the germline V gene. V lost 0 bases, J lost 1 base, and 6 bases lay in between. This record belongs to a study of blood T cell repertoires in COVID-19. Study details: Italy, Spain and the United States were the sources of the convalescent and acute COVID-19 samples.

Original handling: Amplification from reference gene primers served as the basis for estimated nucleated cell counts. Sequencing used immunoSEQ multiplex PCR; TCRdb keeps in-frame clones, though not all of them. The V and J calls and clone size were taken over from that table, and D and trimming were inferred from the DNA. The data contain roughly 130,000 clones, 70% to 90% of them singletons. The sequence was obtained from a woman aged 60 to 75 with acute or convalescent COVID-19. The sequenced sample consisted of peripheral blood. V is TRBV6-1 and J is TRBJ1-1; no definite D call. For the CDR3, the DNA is TGTGCCAGCAGTGAAGCACATTCGAACACTGAAGCTTTCTTT. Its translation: CASSEAHSNTEAFF.